The source of this T cell receptor beta chain is a study of blood T cell repertoires in COVID-19. Study as a whole: Both acute and convalescent COVID-19 samples were obtained from the United States, Italy and Spain. T cells, B-cell-depleted T cells, or PBMCs supplied cDNA or gDNA.

The CDR3 totals 15 residues. CDR1 is KGHSY and CDR2 is FQNENV in the germline V gene. V lost 4 bases, J lost 8 bases, and 20 bases lay in between. How the authors handled the data: Using reference gene primer amplification, nucleated cell counts were estimated. Clones were read by immunoSEQ multiplex PCR, and TCRdb kept only the in-frame ones, dropping some. V, J and clone size derive from that table, while D and trimming were established from the DNA sequence. The sample records around 100,000 clones, 70% to 80% being singletons. The V and J genes are TRBV16 and TRBJ1-2, with D possibly TRBD1 on 6 matching bases. The clonotype was recovered from a woman aged 70-85 years with acute or convalescent COVID-19. The sample was peripheral blood. For the CDR3, the DNA is TGTGCCAGCAGCCGACAACAGGGCTCGCAAGGCGGCTACACCTTC. The encoded protein is CASSRQQGSQGGYTF.